Below, one TCR beta chain is given with its context. Its specificity is unknown. Repertoires were generated with immunoSEQ multiplex PCR, while TCRdb's copy carries only in-frame clones and drops some. The sample lists over 1.4 million clones, approximately 97% occurring once. From germline, CDR1 is SGHAT and CDR2 FQNNGV. J lost 8 bases, V lost 3 bases, and 5 bases had no gene match. The CDR3 spans 14 residues. The data originate from a study of shared clonotypes between healthy human individuals. Overall study context: Participating donors consisted of a couple of women and a few men aged 18 to 49. Regarding the study as a whole: Memory subsets had estimated richness that was generally smaller than that of naive subsets.

Material: naive CD4+ T cells sorted from blood. Subset noted: CD45RA+ positively selected. V gene TRBV11-2 combines with J gene TRBJ2-1; 9 nucleotides line up with TRBD2. This receptor was taken from a man in his thirties or forties in good health. The CDR3 loop reads CASSFSGSRYEQFF. CDR3 nucleotide sequence: TGTGCCAGCAGCTTTAGCGGGAGTAGGTATGAGCAGTTCTTC.